This TCR beta chain was sequenced during a study of cytomegalovirus exposure and HLA in healthy donors. Trimming stripped 0 bases from V and 5 bases from J, with 11 bases between. CDR1 and CDR2 from the germline V gene are SGHDT and YYEEEE. There are 14 residues in the CDR3. Amplification used 60 Vbeta primers and 13 Jbeta primers. Repertoires were generated with immunoSEQ multiplex PCR, while TCRdb's copy carries only in-frame clones and drops some. The sample has some 190,000 clones, roughly 74% seen once. This rearrangement joins TRBV5-6 to TRBJ2-5; D might be TRBD1 (6 bases). The source is a woman aged 25 to 45 in good health and CMV-seropositive. Sequencing input: PBMCs. The CDR3: CASSLDRVDETQYF. CDR3 nucleotides: TGTGCCAGCAGCTTGGACAGGGTTGACGAGACCCAGTACTTC.